These 7 T cell receptor beta chains originate from one sample sequenced in a study of tumor-infiltrating lymphocytes in primary liver carcinoma. Starting from around 500 ng of total RNA, TCR beta cDNA was produced with a primer in the constant region. Researchers made the TCR beta libraries by running three nested multiplex PCR rounds with slightly modified ARM-PCR. The first two PCR rounds used TRBV1-TRBV30 forward primers with a C-beta reverse primer, nine to ten cycles each. TCRdb fed the multiplex PCR reads into MiXCR, producing one record per CDR3 protein. The sample records about 48,000 distinct CDR3 sequences, 60% to 75% being singletons. Extraction of RNA together with DNA used about 17-30 mg of unsorted bulk tissue. Sequenced input: liver tumor tissue from sampling region 3. Subset here: tumor region T3, left-lateral pole. The receptors derive from a man between 35 and 55 years old with primary liver carcinoma and hepatitis B virus infection.

Of note for this clonotype: No DNA is shown, since the ends of the CDR3 on it are uncertain; the CDR3 is the one TCRdb lists. The V gene is TRBV11-2, the J gene TRBJ2-2; the D call of TRBD2 is as the table states it, not checked on the DNA. From germline, CDR1 is SGHAT and CDR2 FQNNGV. The CDR3 is 15 residues long, counting both termini. CDR3 amino acids: CASSLVGRGTEELVF.

A word on this clonotype: It may be a read error: a sequence one base away is much more abundant. The V and J genes are TRBV9 and TRBJ1-2; D might be TRBD1 (5 bases). The length of the CDR3 is 16 residues. V lost 6 bases and J 6 bases, leaving 24 bases between the germline ends. Germline CDR1 reads SGDLS; CDR2 reads YYNGEE. The CDR3 loop is CASIPQRGAGSDGYTF. CDR3 nucleotide sequence: TGTGCCAGCATCCCTCAGAGGGGAGCGGGGTCGGATGGCTACACCTTC.

This clonotype was seen only a few times. The V call is TRBV6-6, the J call TRBJ2-7; the match to TRBD2 covers 10 bases. Trimming cost V 4 bases and J 8 bases; bases outside gene matches: 11. This CDR3 has 15 amino acids. The V gene's germline CDR1 is MNHNY and CDR2 SVGAGI (reference sequence). The CDR3 here is CASSCGASGRYKQYF. CDR3 coding DNA: TGTGCCAGCAGTTGCGGGGCTAGCGGGAGATACAAGCAGTACTTC.

A word on this clonotype: At one end the junction does not follow the germline gene, possibly because of a read error. The V and J genes are TRBV11-1 and TRBJ2-7; 11 nucleotides match TRBD1. The CDR3 consists of 14 residues. The germline V gene encodes CDR1 SGHAT and CDR2 FQDESV (reference sequence). The CDR3 coding sequence is TGTGCCAGCATGGCGGACAGGGGGCTGTACGATCAGTACTTC. Residues: CASMADRGLYDQYF. The full variable domain, with the rest looked up from reference TRBV11-1 and TRBJ2-7, is EAEVAQSPRYKITEKSQAVAFWCDPISGHATLYWYRQILGQGPELLVQFQDESVVDDSQLPKDRFSAERLKGVDSTLKIQPAELGDSAMYLCASMADRGLYDQYFGPGTRLTVT.

Comments on this clonotype: The junction departs from the called germline gene at one end, perhaps through a read error. The chain has TRBV6-6 and TRBJ2-7, with TRBD2 as a possible D gene (6 bases). In germline, CDR1 is MNHNY, CDR2 SVGAGI (reference sequence). The CDR3 totals 13 residues. In nucleotides, the CDR3 is TGTGCCAGCATTGGCGGGGACTTTTACGAGCAATACTTC. It yields the protein CASIGGDFYEQYF.

This clonotype was detected many times. The V call is TRBV4-2, the J call TRBJ1-3; D might be TRBD1 (5 bases). Per the germline V gene, CDR1 is LGHNA and CDR2 is YNFKEQ. CDR3 length: 14 residues. V lost 5 bases and J 4 bases, leaving 12 bases between the germline ends. The CDR3 sequence is CASSRDEAGNTIYF. In nucleotides, the CDR3 is TGTGCCAGCAGCAGGGACGAGGCGGGAAACACCATATATTTT.

The chain employs TRBV6-6 and TRBJ2-1; a possible D gene is TRBD1 (6 bases). In germline, CDR1 is MNHNY, CDR2 SVGAGI (reference sequence). The CDR3 spans 16 residues. Trimming took off 7 bases at V and 9 bases at J, with 25 bases between the two ends. The CDR3 coding sequence is TGTGCCAGCACCCCACAGGGATTAGGCCAATCCAGTGAGCAGTTCTTC. The encoded protein is CASTPQGLGQSSEQFF.